This TCR beta chain derives from a study of blood T cell repertoires in COVID-19. Measured with immunoSEQ multiplex PCR; TCRdb has only the in-frame clones, and not every one. The data show more than 150,000 clones, roughly 83% seen once. Germline lookup yields CDR1 LNHDA and CDR2 SQIVND (reference sequence). Unmatched junction bases numbered 19, after V lost 3 bases and J lost 0 bases. The CDR3 consists of 21 residues. Donors were grouped by their self-reported clinical history. For recovered donors of Cohort 3, there were two negative PCRs, clearance, or symptom resolution. The sequence was collected from a woman aged 55-69 years who had recovered from COVID-19. Sequencing used PBMCs or T cells enriched from blood (not recorded which). The chain links TRBV19 to TRBJ1-2, with 10 positions matching TRBD1. CDR3 protein: CASSIGHYGTRDRGSNYGYTF. The DNA of the CDR3 is TGTGCCAGTAGTATCGGGCATTACGGCACCCGGGACAGGGGATCTAACTATGGCTACACCTTC.